A selection of T cell receptor beta chains follows, all from one sample in a study of Ad26.COV2.S vaccination and SARS-CoV-2 variants. TCRdb keeps only in-frame clones here, not all; method: immunoSEQ multiplex PCR. The sample has around 300,000 clones; 75% to 90% are singletons. Material: peripheral blood, obtained in a trial of Ad26.COV2.S vaccine versus placebo. Receptors were obtained from a person aged 18-60 years who received the Ad26.COV2.S COVID-19 vaccine or a placebo. The CDR3 runs from the conserved cysteine through the conserved F or W. Fields, in order: clone size, V gene, D gene, J gene, CDR3 DNA, CDR3 protein. The D gene is left open where the match is weak. Expanded clones are given a class, and other clones once, few, many or no size at all.

once,TRBV2,TRBD2,TRBJ2-5,TGTGCCAGCGGGGGGGTGACCCAGTACTTC,CASGGVTQYF
many,TRBV9,TRBD2,TRBJ2-3,TGTGCCAGCAGCCCCCCTACCGGGGGGGGTCCAGATACGCAGTATTTT,CASSPPTGGGPDTQYF
.,TRBV7-6,.,TRBJ2-7,TGTGCCAGCAGCAGACAGTCATCCCACGAGCAGTACTTC,CASSRQSSHEQYF
.,TRBV2,TRBD1,TRBJ1-2,TGTGCCAGCAGTCTGACAGGGGAATTCGTCGACTACACCTTC,CASSLTGEFVDYTF
.,TRBV25-1,TRBD1,TRBJ2-4,TGTGCCAGCAGTCCACAGGGGGCGCCTATTCAGTACTTC,CASSPQGAPIQYF
.,TRBV6-5,.,TRBJ1-2,TGTGCCAGCTCTACAGGAGACTATGGCTACACCTTC,CASSTGDYGYTF
.,TRBV18,TRBD2,TRBJ2-5,TGTGCCAGCTCACTCTCCTCTAGCGGGGGGACCCAAGAGACCCAGTACTTC,CASSLSSSGGTQETQYF
.,TRBV4-3,.,TRBJ1-6,TGCGCCAGCAGCCACAGGGCAGGGTTGCATTCACCCCTCCACTTT,CASSHRAGLHSPLHF
.,TRBV7-2,TRBD2,TRBJ2-1,TGTGCCAGCACCCTGAGCGGGGGGGCTCGCAATGAGCAGTTCTTC,CASTLSGGARNEQFF
.,TRBV6-2/TRBV6-3,.,TRBJ2-3,TGTGCCAGCAGTCGCTTCACAGATACGCAGTATTTT,CASSRFTDTQYF
.,TRBV7-2,TRBD2,TRBJ2-1,TGTGCCAGCAGCTCTCCGGGACTACGTAACAATGAGCAGTTCTTC,CASSSPGLRNNEQFF
.,TRBV4-1,TRBD1,TRBJ2-5,TGCGCCAGCTCTGGACAGGGTCAGCGGGAGACCCAGTACTTC,CASSGQGQRETQYF
.,TRBV18,TRBD1,TRBJ1-2,TGTGCCAGCTCACCACTAAAAGGACAGGGTAATAAATACGACTATGGCTACACCTTC,CASSPLKGQGNKYDYGYTF
.,TRBV7-9,.,TRBJ2-7,TGTGCCAGCAGCTCTGGCCGGAACGAGCAGTACTTC,CASSSGRNEQYF
.,TRBV4-1,TRBD2,TRBJ2-5,TGCGCCAGCAGCCAAGGCCGCGGAGGGGCCGGGAGGGAGACCCAGTACTTC,CASSQGRGGAGRETQYF
.,TRBV9,.,TRBJ2-1,TGTGCCAGCAGCGTAGATAGGGCCGGGAAGGTGAATGAGCAGTTCTTC,CASSVDRAGKVNEQFF
.,TRBV6-2/TRBV6-3,.,TRBJ1-4,TGTGCCAGCAGTTACGGCCTGGACGGATTAAATGAAAAACTGTTTTTT,CASSYGLDGLNEKLFF
.,TRBV25-1,.,TRBJ2-3,TGTGCCAGCAGTGAATATCCAGATAGTCCGCAGTATTTT,CASSEYPDSPQYF
.,TRBV28,.,TRBJ1-2,TGTGCCAGCAGTTTGGGACGGGGGGATGGCTACACCTTC,CASSLGRGDGYTF
once,TRBV10-2,TRBD2,TRBJ2-3,TGCGCCAGCAGTGAAGGACTAGCGGGCACAGATACGCAGTATTTT,CASSEGLAGTDTQYF
.,TRBV4-3,.,TRBJ1-4,TGCGCCAGCAGCCAAGATACCCTGAATAATGAAAAACTGTTTTTT,CASSQDTLNNEKLFF
.,TRBV5-4,.,TRBJ1-2,TGTGCCAGCAGCGGAACAGCGCCCCGGGGTGGCTACACCTTC,CASSGTAPRGGYTF
.,TRBV5-1,TRBD2,TRBJ2-7,TGCGCCAGCAGCAGAGCGGGAATCTACGAGCAGTACTTC,CASSRAGIYEQYF
.,TRBV2,.,TRBJ1-3,TGTGCCAGCAGTGGACTGCCCCTCTCTGGAAACACCATATATTTT,CASSGLPLSGNTIYF
.,TRBV19,.,TRBJ2-1,TGTGCCAGCCGGTCTACAGAACCCCGGGGTGAGCAGTTCTTC,CASRSTEPRGEQFF
once,TRBV4-1,.,TRBJ1-6,TGCGCCAGCAGCCAAGAGGGGAATTCACCCCTCCACTTT,CASSQEGNSPLHF
.,TRBV11-2,.,TRBJ2-7,TGTGCCAGCAGCTTAGAGGGGAGTGGGGTGTACGAGCAGTACTTC,CASSLEGSGVYEQYF
.,TRBV11-3,.,TRBJ2-6,TGTGCCAGCAGCTCCCACTCTGGGGCCAACGTCCTGACTTTC,CASSSHSGANVLTF
.,TRBV10-2,.,TRBJ2-7,TGCGCCAGCAGTCCGGCAGGGCTCTTCGAGCAGTACTTC,CASSPAGLFEQYF
.,TRBV12-3/TRBV12-4,.,TRBJ2-5,TGTGCCAGCAGTCTCTCGGCCCGGGGGACCCAGTACTTC,CASSLSARGTQYF
.,TRBV19,TRBD1,TRBJ1-3,TGTGCCAGCAGACGAGGGGGCGGGTACACCATATATTTT,CASRRGGGYTIYF
once,TRBV19,.,TRBJ2-5,TGTGCCAGTAGCCGCAGGGGGGGGGAGGCAGAGACCCAGTACTTC,CASSRRGGEAETQYF
.,TRBV10-3,TRBD2,TRBJ2-3,TGTGCCATCAAGGGACTAGTGACAGATACGCAGTATTTT,CAIKGLVTDTQYF
.,TRBV5-1,TRBD1,TRBJ1-2,TGCGCCAGCAGTATTGGGGGACAGGCTGCTAACTATGGCTACACCTTC,CASSIGGQAANYGYTF
.,TRBV28,TRBD2,TRBJ2-4,TGTGCCAGCAGTCCTCGAGGCGCGGGAGGCAAAAACATTCAGTACTTC,CASSPRGAGGKNIQYF
.,TRBV7-2,.,TRBJ1-4,TGTGCCAGCAGCCCCCGAATGGGCGCTGAAAAACTGTTTTTT,CASSPRMGAEKLFF
.,TRBV7-2,TRBD1,TRBJ2-5,TGTGCCAGCACCAGGGGGAACCAAGAGACCCAGTACTTC,CASTRGNQETQYF